The next 14 T cell receptor beta chains were all read from a single sample in a study of blood T cell repertoires in COVID-19. Only in-frame clones appear in the TCRdb table, and some are missing; sequencing was by immunoSEQ multiplex PCR. This repertoire shows more than 45,000 clones, 85% to 90% found once; its top ten account for around 1.5%. Material: peripheral blood. These receptor sequences come from a man in his 60s with acute or convalescent COVID-19.

The V call is TRBV5-1, the J call TRBJ2-7; 14 positions match TRBD2. V gave up 4 bases and J gave up 7 bases; unmatched junction bases: 10. This CDR3 is 16 amino acids long. From germline, CDR1 is SGHRS and CDR2 YFSETQ. CDR3 nucleotide sequence: TGCGCCAGCAGCCTACGACTAGCGGGAGGGCCGGAAGAGCAGTACTTC. Its protein product is CASSLRLAGGPEEQYF.

The chain is built from TRBV7-9 and TRBJ1-5; D uncertain. With 5 bases removed from V and 5 bases from J, the gap between germline ends came to 10 bases. This CDR3 is 13 amino acids long. Germline CDR1 reads SEHNR; CDR2 reads FQNEAQ (reference sequence). This chain's CDR3 is CASSLDTYQPQHF. The CDR3 DNA sequence: TGTGCCAGCAGCCTCGACACCTATCAGCCCCAGCATTTT. The variable domain in full, with the rest retrieved from reference TRBV7-9 and TRBJ1-5, is DTGVSQNPRHKITKRGQNVTFRCDPISEHNRLYWYRQTLGQGPEFLTYFQNEAQLEKSRLLSDRFSAERPKGSFSTLEIQRTEQGDSAMYLCASSLDTYQPQHFGDGTRLSIL.

The V call is TRBV7-3, the J call TRBJ2-1; TRBD2 aligns across 12 bases. Per the germline V gene, CDR1 is SGHTA and CDR2 is FQGTGA. J lost 6 bases, V lost 6 bases, and 6 bases had no gene match. The CDR3 runs 15 residues. The DNA of the CDR3 is TGTGCCAGCAGTCGTCTAGCGGGAGGGCTCAATGAGCAGTTCTTC. It yields the protein CASSRLAGGLNEQFF. Variable domain in full (rest from reference TRBV7-3 and TRBJ2-1): GAGVSQTPSNKVTEKGKYVELRCDPISGHTALYWYRQSLGQGPEFLIYFQGTGAADDSGLPNDRFFAVRPEGSVSTLKIQRTERGDSAVYLCASSRLAGGLNEQFFGPGTRLTVL.

The chain has TRBV6-5 and TRBJ2-1; D gene unclear. This CDR3 contains 13 residues. Between the trimmed V and J ends, which lost 3 bases and 4 bases, there was a span of 7 bases. From germline, CDR1 is MNHEY and CDR2 SVGAGI. CDR3 DNA: TGTGCCAGCAGTTATAGGCGGTACAATGAGCAGTTCTTC. Amino acids: CASSYRRYNEQFF.

This clone is a singleton in its sample. The V and J genes are TRBV27 and TRBJ2-1; D remains ambiguous. The CDR3 covers 15 residues. Trimming left V 1 base short and J 5 bases short, with 12 bases between. CDR1 is MNHEY and CDR2 is SMNVEV in the germline V gene (reference sequence). The CDR3 spells CASSLFGQTNNEQFF. CDR3 nucleotide sequence: TGTGCCAGCAGTTTATTCGGCCAGACAAACAATGAGCAGTTCTTC.

This clone showed up just a few times. The rearrangement joins TRBV7-3 to TRBJ1-1, with TRBD1 identical over 9 bases. The CDR3 spans 15 residues. Trimming removed 5 bases from V and 1 base from J; junction bases left unmatched: 5. CDR1 and CDR2 (germline): SGHTA, FQGTGA. The CDR3 here is CASSLLGQGNTEAFF. The DNA of the CDR3 is TGTGCCAGCAGCCTACTGGGACAGGGGAACACTGAAGCTTTCTTT.

The chain employs TRBV5-4 and TRBJ2-1, with 9 nucleotides matching TRBD1. The ends lost 5 bases at V and 10 bases at J; junction bases unmatched: 13. Looked up from germline, CDR1 is SGHNT and CDR2 is YYREEE (reference sequence). The CDR3 sequence is 15 residues long. CDR3 bases: TGTGCCAGCAGTGCCGGGACAGGGAGACCGAAAGAGCAGTTCTTC. This translates into CASSAGTGRPKEQFF.

The rearrangement uses TRBV6-2 or TRBV6-3 and TRBJ2-1, with D possibly being TRBD1 (6 bases). Germline values: CDR1 MNHEY, CDR2 SVGEGT. The CDR3 totals 15 residues. Trimming pared 6 bases from V and 0 bases from J, leaving 12 bases between. The CDR3 loop is CASSWTDPSYNEQFF. CDR3 nucleotides: TGTGCCAGCAGCTGGACAGACCCCTCCTACAATGAGCAGTTCTTC.

This clone was detected only once. This sequence joins TRBV5-1 and TRBJ2-7; 9 positions match TRBD1. This CDR3 comprises 16 residues. The V and J ends lost 3 bases and 5 bases, in that order; junction bases with no gene match: 12. Germline loops: CDR1 SGHRS, CDR2 YFSETQ. The CDR3 is CASSWSGQGKRDEQYF. The CDR3 coding sequence is TGCGCCAGCAGCTGGAGTGGACAGGGGAAAAGGGACGAGCAGTACTTC.

The chain links TRBV7-9 to TRBJ2-1, with 10 bases aligning to TRBD2. This CDR3 is 16 amino acids long. The germline V gene has CDR1 SEHNR and CDR2 FQNEAQ (reference sequence). V trimming: 0 bases; J trimming: 7 bases; junction bases outside the gene matches: 6. The CDR3 reads CASSLALAGVGNEQFF. The DNA of the CDR3 is TGTGCCAGCAGCTTAGCTCTAGCGGGAGTGGGAAATGAGCAGTTCTTC.

This chain connects TRBV19 to TRBJ1-4; D perhaps matches TRBD1 (5 bases). Germline assignment: CDR1 LNHDA and CDR2 SQIVND (reference sequence). The CDR3 covers 13 residues. Trimming removed 5 bases at V and 5 bases at J, with 9 bases between. The CDR3 region is CASSLRQNEKLFF. DNA of the CDR3: TGTGCCAGTAGTCTAAGACAGAATGAAAAACTGTTTTTT.

The CDR3, as DNA: TGTGCCAGCAATGATATGAAGGAGGGAGCTTTCTTT. Amino acid sequence: CASNDMKEGAFF. The chain couples TRBV28 to TRBJ1-1; no reliable D call. V lost 7 bases to trimming and J lost 10 bases, with 16 bases between them. This CDR3 is 12 amino acids long. Germline CDR1 is MDHEN and CDR2 is SYDVKM.

This clone was found once. The chain combines TRBV5-8 with TRBJ2-7, with D possibly TRBD2 on 5 matching bases. Germline V gene data show CDR1 as SGHTS and CDR2 as YDEGEE. CDR3 length: 16 residues. Trimming took 0 bases from V and 1 from J, leaving 14 bases between them. This CDR3 reads CASSLGPLGVSYEQYF. The CDR3 coding sequence is TGTGCCAGCAGCTTGGGGCCCCTCGGGGTTTCCTACGAGCAGTACTTC.

The CDR3 region is CASSENPIVGGVNEKLFF. CDR3 DNA sequence: TGTGCCAGCAGTGAGAACCCGATTGTTGGAGGGGTTAATGAAAAACTGTTTTTT. The chain employs TRBV6-1 and TRBJ1-4; D may be TRBD1 (5 bases). The germline gives CDR1 MNHNS, CDR2 SASEGT. V lost 3 bases and J 4 bases, leaving 21 bases between the germline ends. The CDR3 totals 18 residues.